Included here is one T cell receptor beta chain sequence, with context. The source of the sample is a study of molecular identifiers for immune sequencing clone quantification. TCRdb re-analysed the PCR reads in MiXCR, keeping a single row per CDR3 protein. The sample carries about 640,000 distinct CDR3 sequences, just under 20% recorded once. CDR3 length: 18 residues. V trimming: 4 bases; J trimming: 3 bases; junction bases outside the gene matches: 9. Per the germline V gene, CDR1 is MGHRA and CDR2 is YSYEKL. The V and J genes are TRBV4-1 and TRBJ2-1; 13 nucleotides agree with TRBD2. The source material was naive CD8+ T cells from blood, with Jurkat cell RNA spiked in. Subset given: FACS-sorted CD8+CD4-CCR7+CD45RA+ naive T cells. This sequence originates from a human donor in good health. Some libraries in this study had Jurkat cell RNA spiked in. The CDR3, as DNA: TGCGCCAGCAGCCTACTAGCGGGGGGGCTTAATAGCTACAATGAGCAGTTCTTC. Translating gives CASSLLAGGLNSYNEQFF.